A selection of T cell receptor beta chains follows, all from one sample in a study of Graves' ophthalmopathy and Graves' hyperthyroidism. TCRdb re-called the multiplex PCR reads with MiXCR, one entry per CDR3 protein. The profile shows over 650,000 distinct CDR3 sequences, about 40% of them singletons. What was sequenced was peripheral blood. These receptors came from an adult man with Graves' ophthalmopathy. Each CDR3 is given with its conserved first and last residue. Fields, in order: J gene, clone size, V gene, D gene, CDR3 DNA, CDR3 protein. A D gene is named only where the DNA matches it firmly. Some rows mark clone size as missing; the rest say once, few, many or name a class of expanded clone.

TRBJ2-7 | few | TRBV6-1 | TRBD1 | TGTGCCAGCAACCCGAAGGGAGACAGGGGGTACGAGCAGTACTTC | CASNPKGDRGYEQYF
TRBJ2-5 | few | TRBV12-3/TRBV12-4 | TRBD2 | TGTGCCAGCAGTTTAAGATGGCGGGGGGCCCACGAGACCCAGTACTTC | CASSLRWRGAHETQYF
TRBJ1-6 | few | TRBV5-1 | - | TGCGCTACCAGGCGTGAGAGCTCCTATAATTCACCCCTCCACTTT | CATRRESSYNSPLHF
TRBJ1-3 | many | TRBV6-6 | - | TGTGCCAGCAGTCCGACAAGGGAAGGAAACACCATATATTTT | CASSPTREGNTIYF
TRBJ2-7 | few | TRBV12-3/TRBV12-4 | - | TGTGCCAGCACCCTATACAGGGCGGGGGAGCAGTACTTC | CASTLYRAGEQYF
TRBJ2-5 | - | TRBV20-1 | - | TGCAGTGCTAGACTACGGGGGTGGGAGACCCAGTACTTC | CSARLRGWETQYF
TRBJ1-2 | - | TRBV15 | TRBD1 | TGTGCCACCAGCAGTTCGGTGGGACAGGAAGGCTATGGCTACACCTTC | CATSSSVGQEGYGYTF
TRBJ1-2 | few | TRBV5-1 | TRBD1 | TGCGCCAGCAGCCCGCAGGGAGGGGACAGGGTAGGAGATGGCTACACCTTC | CASSPQGGDRVGDGYTF
TRBJ2-6 | many | TRBV24-1 | - | TGTGCCACCTCTGACAACTCTGGGGCCAACGTCCTGACTTTC | CATSDNSGANVLTF
TRBJ2-6 | - | TRBV11-2 | - | TGTGCCAGCAAGGAGGCAGGGGCTAGTGGGGCCAACGTCCTGACTTTC | CASKEAGASGANVLTF
TRBJ2-7 | many | TRBV7-9 | - | TGTGCCAGCAGCTTAGCGGGAGGTGCCTCCTACGAGCAGTACTTC | CASSLAGGASYEQYF
TRBJ2-2 | - | TRBV5-1 | TRBD1 | TGCGCCAGCAGCGAGGGACAGGGGTTAGCCGGGGAGCTGTTTTTT | CASSEGQGLAGELFF
TRBJ2-5 | - | TRBV10-3 | TRBD1 | TGTGCCATCAGCGGCGGGACAGGGGATTTGAAGACCCAGTACTTC | CAISGGTGDLKTQYF
TRBJ2-5 | - | TRBV29-1 | - | TGCAGCGTTGTCGAGGGGGCGGGAGTGAAAGAGACCCAGTACTTC | CSVVEGAGVKETQYF
TRBJ2-7 | many | TRBV11-3 | - | TGTGCCAGCAGCACTACTGACGAGCAGTACTTC | CASSTTDEQYF
TRBJ2-7 | many | TRBV19 | - | TGTGCCAGTAGTATAGATGAGGGGACCTCCTACGAGCAGTACTTC | CASSIDEGTSYEQYF
TRBJ1-2 | - | TRBV29-1 | - | TGCAGCCCTGAAGGGGGGAGGAGCTATGGCTACACCTTC | CSPEGGRSYGYTF
TRBJ2-5 | many | TRBV5-8 | TRBD1 | TGTGCCAGCAGCACGATGACAGGGGAAGAGACCCAGTACTTC | CASSTMTGEETQYF
TRBJ1-2 | - | TRBV7-9 | TRBD1 | TGTGCCAGCAGCTTAGATGGGACAGGGAGCTATGGCTACACCTTC | CASSLDGTGSYGYTF
TRBJ2-7 | few | TRBV2 | - | TGTGCCAGCAGTGAAGCTGGGGGGGCGGGCTACGAGCAGTACTTC | CASSEAGGAGYEQYF
TRBJ2-7 | few | TRBV19 | - | TGTGCCAGTAGCCCCGTAGCGAGGCCACCCAGCTCCTACGAGCAGTACTTC | CASSPVARPPSSYEQYF
TRBJ1-2 | many | TRBV7-2 | - | TGTGCCAGCAGCCCATACCCGGGAGGACTGAATGGCTACACCTTC | CASSPYPGGLNGYTF
TRBJ2-7 | - | TRBV10-3 | - | TGTGCCAGCAGTGAATGGCAGCAGGCGAGCTCCTACGAGCAGTACTTC | CASSEWQQASSYEQYF
TRBJ2-7 | - | TRBV20-1 | TRBD2 | TGCAGTGCTGGGGCGGGAGGGAGGGAGGAGCAGTACTTC | CSAGAGGREEQYF
TRBJ2-5 | - | TRBV12-3/TRBV12-4 | - | TGTGCCAGCAGTTTGGACCCCTCCCCAACCCAGTACTTC | CASSLDPSPTQYF
TRBJ2-2 | few | TRBV7-8 | - | TGTGCCAGCTCCCGACGTGGGGGGTACGCCGGGGAGCTGTTTTTT | CASSRRGGYAGELFF
TRBJ1-2 | - | TRBV7-2 | - | TGTGCCAGCAGCCCGAGCGGGACATCAAATAGGGGCTACACCTTC | CASSPSGTSNRGYTF
TRBJ2-7 | - | TRBV5-1 | TRBD1 | TGCGCCAGCAGCTTGGGGGACAGCGGCTACGAGCAGTACTTC | CASSLGDSGYEQYF
TRBJ1-1 | many | TRBV5-1 | - | TGCGCCAGCAGCTTGATGGGGGCAGGGACTGAAGCTTTCTTT | CASSLMGAGTEAFF
TRBJ1-6 | few | TRBV25-1 | TRBD1 | TGTGCCAGCAGTCCTCGACAGGGTCGATCACCCCTCCACTTT | CASSPRQGRSPLHF
TRBJ2-7 | many | TRBV12-3/TRBV12-4 | - | TGTGCCACCAGTCAGAGGGGCAACGAGCAGTACTTC | CATSQRGNEQYF
TRBJ1-2 | many | TRBV2 | - | TGTGCCAGCACCTCGGCAGTTAACTATGGCTACACCTTC | CASTSAVNYGYTF
TRBJ1-5 | - | TRBV13 | - | TGTGCCAGCAGCCCTTCAGGGAGCAATCAGCCCCAGCATTTT | CASSPSGSNQPQHF
TRBJ2-7 | few | TRBV29-1 | TRBD1 | TGCAGCGTTCACGGGACAGGGGGCCGTGGCGGGGGTTCTTCCTACGAGCAGTACTTC | CSVHGTGGRGGGSSYEQYF
TRBJ1-1 | - | TRBV18 | TRBD1 | TGTGCCAGCTCACCACCTGGGACAGGGGGCGCCAGGACTGAAGCTTTCTTT | CASSPPGTGGARTEAFF
TRBJ1-6 | - | TRBV2 | TRBD1 | TGTGCCAGCAGTGATGGGGACAGGATCGATTCACCCCTCCACTTT | CASSDGDRIDSPLHF
TRBJ2-7 | many | TRBV5-1 | TRBD1 | TGCGCCAGCAGTCCGACAGGGGGGCCCTACGAGCAGTACTTC | CASSPTGGPYEQYF
TRBJ1-1 | once | TRBV19 | TRBD1 | TGTGCCAGTAGTATCCCCGGGACAGGGGTGGATGAAGCTTTCTTT | CASSIPGTGVDEAFF
TRBJ1-1 | - | TRBV10-3 | - | TGTGCCAGCAGTCCAGGCCCTTCACTTCAGGGTGGACGCACTGAAGCTTTCTTT | CASSPGPSLQGGRTEAFF
TRBJ1-6 | many | TRBV9 | - | TGTGCCAGCACCACAGGGTGGGAGGGTTCACCCCTCCACTTT | CASTTGWEGSPLHF
TRBJ2-7 | - | TRBV25-1 | - | TGTGCCAGCTCACGACAGGATTCCTACGAGCAGTACTTC | CASSRQDSYEQYF
TRBJ2-7 | - | TRBV4-1 | TRBD2 | TGCGCCAGCAGCCAAGAGAGGACTAGCTCCTACGAGCAGTACTTC | CASSQERTSSYEQYF
TRBJ1-5 | - | TRBV2 | - | TGTGCCAGCAGTGAAGTAGGGGCGGATCAGCCCCAGCATTTT | CASSEVGADQPQHF
TRBJ2-6 | - | TRBV5-4 | - | TGTGCCAGCAGCCAAAGCCTGACTTTC | CASSQSLTF
TRBJ2-5 | - | TRBV12-3/TRBV12-4 | TRBD1 | TGTGCCAGCAGGCCTGACAGGGGGCGCCGGACCCAGTACTTC | CASRPDRGRRTQYF
TRBJ1-5 | once | TRBV7-2 | - | TGTGCCAGCAGCTCCGGGACAAAGGGCAATCAGCCCCAGCATTTT | CASSSGTKGNQPQHF
TRBJ1-4 | many | TRBV19 | TRBD1 | TGTGCCAGTAGTTCCGGGACAGGGGGCGAAAAACTGTTTTTT | CASSSGTGGEKLFF
TRBJ1-3 | - | TRBV9 | - | TGTGCCAGCAGCGGGGGACCCCCGAACACCATATATTTT | CASSGGPPNTIYF
TRBJ1-5 | few | TRBV27 | - | TGTGCCAGCAGTTTCGCCAGTTACGGGCAGCCCCAGCATTTT | CASSFASYGQPQHF
TRBJ2-6 | - | TRBV29-1 | - | TGCAGCGGTTCAGGGTTCGGCGCGGGGGCCAACGTCCTGACTTTC | CSGSGFGAGANVLTF
TRBJ1-2 | - | TRBV14 | - | TGTGCCAGCACCCCCCAACTGACAACCGCCTCCTATGGCTACACCTTC | CASTPQLTTASYGYTF
TRBJ1-2 | - | TRBV2 | - | TGTGCCAGCAGTGAATCGGAGGGCGGCTACACCTTC | CASSESEGGYTF
TRBJ1-1 | many | TRBV12-3/TRBV12-4 | - | TGTGCCAGCAGTTTTTCACAGTTTGACACTGAAGCTTTCTTT | CASSFSQFDTEAFF
TRBJ1-1 | - | TRBV7-8 | - | TGTGCCAGCAGCTCGATACCGAGGGAAGTAAAAATGAACACTGAAGCTTTCTTT | CASSSIPREVKMNTEAFF
TRBJ1-5 | many | TRBV6-6 | - | TGTGCCAGCAGTGAGTCTAGGGATTCGGGTCAGCCCCAGCATTTT | CASSESRDSGQPQHF
TRBJ1-2 | many | TRBV24-1 | TRBD1 | TGTGCCACCTCAAGGACAGGGGGATATGATGGCTACACCTTC | CATSRTGGYDGYTF
TRBJ2-7 | - | TRBV3-1 | - | TGTGCCAGCAGCCCCCTAAGGGTATTCCACGAGCAGTACTTC | CASSPLRVFHEQYF
TRBJ2-2 | - | TRBV19 | - | TGTGCCAGTAGTATAGCCCCGAACACCGGGGAGCTGTTTTTT | CASSIAPNTGELFF
TRBJ1-5 | many | TRBV7-9 | - | TGTGCCAGCAGCTTAGGGTCAGGCACTCAGCCCCAGCATTTT | CASSLGSGTQPQHF